The 24 T cell receptor beta chains given below trace back to one sample, sequenced in a study of neurological immune-mediated disorders. TCRdb re-called the 5' RACE reads with MiXCR, one entry per CDR3 protein. The table lists about 55,000 distinct CDR3 sequences, about 4% of them singletons. The sequencing sample was made of PBMCs. The receptors originated from a man between 50 and 59 years old with multiple sclerosis.

This clonotype occurred many times. The chain is built from TRBV20-1 and TRBJ1-5, with 9 positions matching TRBD1. This CDR3 spans 15 amino acids. V was pared by 6 bases and J by 2 bases, with 8 bases of the junction left unmatched. Germline CDR1 DFQATT, CDR2 SNEGSKA (reference sequence). CDR3 nucleotides: TGCAGTGCCCGGGACAGGGACGATGGCAATCAGCCCCAGCATTTT. It yields the protein CSARDRDDGNQPQHF.

The J gene is TRBJ2-2, the V gene TRBV7-2, with 9 bases that match TRBD2. The ends lost 1 base at V and 5 bases at J; junction bases unmatched: 5. Germline V gene lookup returns CDR1 SGHTA and CDR2 FQGNSA. CDR3 length equals 16 residues. The CDR3 is CASSLDSSGNTGELFF. The DNA for the CDR3 is TGTGCCAGCAGCTTAGACTCTAGCGGGAATACCGGGGAGCTGTTTTTT.

By its share, this clonotype is medium-sized. One end of the junction fails to match germline, which may point to a read error. The chain carries TRBV5-1 and TRBJ1-5; no reliable D call. The CDR3 contains 15 residues. Germline-derived CDR1 and CDR2 are SGHRS and YFSETQ. The CDR3 sequence: CASSPGGYSNQPQNF. CDR3 nucleotide sequence: TGCGCCAGCAGCCCTGGCGGGTATAGCAATCAGCCCCAGAATTTT.

This clonotype was seen repeatedly, ten times or more. The rearrangement uses TRBV7-3 and TRBJ2-1, with 16 bases identical to TRBD2. The CDR3 totals 15 residues. The V gene's germline CDR1 is SGHTA and CDR2 FQGTGA. Trimming cost V 4 bases and J 9 bases; bases outside gene matches: 3. In DNA, the CDR3 is TGTGCCAGCAGCTGGGGACTAGCGGGAGGGAGTGAGCAGTTCTTC. The encoded protein is CASSWGLAGGSEQFF.

The sample holds many counts of this clonotype. V gene TRBV20-1 combines with J gene TRBJ2-7; 11 bases align to TRBD2. The germline CDR1 and CDR2 sequences are DFQATT and SNEGSKA (reference sequence). The length of the CDR3 is 14 residues. The junction had 8 bases not matched to a gene; V was cut back by 6 bases and J by 4 bases. The CDR3 sequence is CSAPLAGGMYEQYF. The CDR3 DNA reads TGCAGTGCCCCCCTAGCGGGAGGAATGTACGAGCAGTACTTC.

Ten or more counts support this clonotype. This rearrangement joins TRBV27 to TRBJ1-4; 7 bases align to TRBD1. The trim removed 6 bases at V and 6 bases at J, leaving 7 bases unmatched. The V gene's germline CDR1 is MNHEY and CDR2 SMNVEV (reference sequence). This CDR3 is built from 14 residues. The CDR3 reads CASRGGQHYEKLFF. The DNA for the CDR3 is TGTGCCAGCAGGGGGGGACAGCACTATGAAAAACTGTTTTTT.

This clonotype was recorded many times. The chain has TRBV12-5 and TRBJ2-7; 15 nucleotides match TRBD2. The germline V gene has CDR1 LGHNT and CDR2 FRNRAP. CDR3 size: 15 residues. J gave up 4 bases and V 6 bases, and 4 bases lay outside the gene matches. The CDR3 DNA follows: TGTGCTAGTGGCCGGGGACTAGCGGGAGGATACGAGCAGTACTTC. Encoded protein: CASGRGLAGGYEQYF. Combining the CDR3 with reference TRBV12-5 and TRBJ2-7 gives the whole variable domain DARVTQTPRHKVTEMGQEVTMRCQPILGHNTVFWYRQTMMQGLELLAYFRNRAPLDDSGMPKDRFSAEMPDATLATLKIQPSEPRDSAVYFCASGRGLAGGYEQYFGPGTRLTVT.

The table lists this clonotype with many counts. The gene calls are TRBV20-1 and TRBJ2-1; weak D call: TRBD1 (6 bases). This CDR3 is built from 13 residues. V was pared by 6 bases and J by 13 bases, with 22 bases between. CDR1 DFQATT and CDR2 SNEGSKA come from the germline V gene (reference sequence). The DNA for the CDR3 is TGCAGTGCGACCAACTACCGGACAGACCATCAGTTCTTC. Its translation is CSATNYRTDHQFF.

This clonotype was seen at least ten times. The chain employs TRBV4-2 and TRBJ2-1; tentatively, D is TRBD1 (6 bases). V was clipped by 2 bases and J by 3 bases, with 14 bases between them. CDR3 length: 16 residues. CDR1 is LGHNA and CDR2 is YNFKEQ in the germline V gene. This CDR3 reads CASSQISDRVYNEQFF. CDR3 DNA: TGTGCCAGCAGCCAAATCTCGGACAGAGTCTACAATGAGCAGTTCTTC.

This clonotype showed up many times. J is TRBJ1-6 and V is TRBV28; perhaps TRBD1 as D (5 bases). The CDR3 length is 12 residues. The V gene's germline CDR1 is MDHEN and CDR2 SYDVKM. V lost 10 bases and J lost 9, with 13 bases in between. CDR3 coding DNA: TGTGCCATCGGGACTCGGACTTCACCCCTCCACTTT. Amino acids: CAIGTRTSPLHF.

This clonotype was seen at least ten times. The chain couples TRBV20-1 to TRBJ1-4, with D uncertain. The CDR3 consists of 14 residues. Germline V CDR1 and CDR2: DFQATT, SNEGSKA (reference sequence). V was cut by 1 base and J by 8 bases, with 14 bases left in between. The CDR3 DNA is TGCAGTGCTAGAGGCATCGGACCTGGGGAAAAACTGTTTTTT. It encodes CSARGIGPGEKLFF.

This clonotype was recorded many times. This chain links TRBV10-3 with TRBJ2-2, with D perhaps matching TRBD1 or TRBD2 (5 bases each). Germline V gene lookup returns CDR1 ENHRY and CDR2 SYGVKD. Trimming shortened V by 5 bases and J by 4 bases, and 17 bases separated the two germline ends. CDR3 length: 16 amino acids. CDR3 residues: CAISSRGGLTTGELFF. The CDR3 nucleotides are TGTGCCATCAGTTCCCGGGGCGGACTTACCACCGGGGAGCTGTTTTTT.

In this sample, this clonotype turned up many times. The rearrangement joins TRBV5-8 to TRBJ2-5; D is uncertain. This CDR3 has 15 amino acids. Germline V lookup: CDR1 SGHTS, CDR2 YDEGEE. V was pared by 0 bases and J by 1 base, with 10 bases between. CDR3 in DNA: TGTGCCAGCAGCTTGGCCCTCGGCATCCAAGAGACCCAGTACTTC. Protein sequence: CASSLALGIQETQYF.

In its sample, this clonotype was seen many times. The chain links TRBV12-3 or TRBV12-4 to TRBJ2-5; possible D gene TRBD2, 5 bases. With 6 bases removed from V and 5 bases from J, the gap between germline ends came to 16 bases. This CDR3 has 14 residues. The CDR3 region has the DNA TGTGCCAGCAGCCCCCGGCTCGGGGTGGAGACCCAGTACTTC. Protein sequence: CASSPRLGVETQYF.

This clonotype was recorded at least ten times. This chain connects TRBV20-1 to TRBJ2-7; the D gene is possibly TRBD2 (5 bases). The CDR3 sequence is 12 residues long. The V and J ends lost 1 base and 7 bases respectively, with 11 bases between them. Germline lookup yields CDR1 DFQATT and CDR2 SNEGSKA (reference sequence). CDR3 loop: CSARVRVGEQYF. The CDR3 DNA reads as TGCAGTGCTAGAGTGAGGGTCGGGGAGCAGTACTTC.

The V call is TRBV12-3 or TRBV12-4, the J call TRBJ2-7, with D perhaps matching TRBD2 (7 bases). The length of the CDR3 is 17 residues. Trimming took 5 bases from V and 3 from J, leaving 23 bases between them. CDR3 amino acids: CASSPRSGGGPIYEQYF. As DNA, the CDR3 is TGTGCCAGCAGTCCTCGCTCCGGCGGGGGCCCTATCTACGAGCAGTACTTC.

This clonotype was seen ten or more times. The genes are TRBV7-9 and TRBJ2-3; 12 bases match TRBD2. Germline assignment: CDR1 SEHNR and CDR2 FQNEAQ (reference sequence). Losses at the gene ends were 4 bases for V and 4 bases for J; bases not matched to a gene: 9. The CDR3 has 17 amino acids. The CDR3 is CASSSPATSGSPDTQYF. In nucleotides, the CDR3 is TGTGCCAGCAGCTCCCCTGCGACTAGCGGGAGCCCAGATACGCAGTATTTT.

This clonotype occurred many times. The genes are TRBV3-1 and TRBJ2-7; 8 bases are shared with TRBD2. Trimming removed 4 bases from V and 1 base from J; junction bases left unmatched: 15. The CDR3 length is 18 residues. The germline gives CDR1 LGHDT, CDR2 YNNKEL (reference sequence). The CDR3 DNA sequence: TGTGCCAGCAGCCCCGCAGGGAGTCTAGCGGGTTTTTCCTACGAGCAGTACTTC. Its translation is CASSPAGSLAGFSYEQYF.

In this sample, this clonotype turned up many times. The chain carries TRBV7-9 and TRBJ2-6; D remains ambiguous. CDR3 length: 18 residues. Trimming shortened V by 7 bases and J by 0 bases, and 19 bases separated the two germline ends. Germline V gives CDR1 SEHNR, CDR2 FQNEAQ (reference sequence). The CDR3 nucleotides read TGTGCCAGCACCAAAACAACGGATTATTTCTCTGGGGCCAACGTCCTGACTTTC. Encoded protein: CASTKTTDYFSGANVLTF.

The chain links TRBV28 to TRBJ1-2; D is undetermined. Germline V lookup: CDR1 MDHEN, CDR2 SYDVKM. Trimming took 7 bases from V and 2 from J, leaving 17 bases between them. CDR3 size: 15 residues. The CDR3 loop reads CASKPLGGKNYGYTF. The CDR3 DNA reads TGTGCCAGCAAACCATTGGGTGGAAAAAACTATGGCTACACCTTC.

This clonotype appeared many times. The chain joins TRBV5-1 to TRBJ2-3, with 8 bases that match TRBD1. The length of the CDR3 is 14 residues. Trimming at V came to 4 bases and at J to 3 bases, leaving 4 bases not matched to a gene. CDR1 and CDR2 from the germline V gene are SGHRS and YFSETQ. CDR3 loop: CASSRTGSTDTQYF. CDR3 nucleotide sequence: TGCGCCAGCAGCCGGACAGGGTCAACAGATACGCAGTATTTT.

This CDR3 is CASSLERGDEQFF. As DNA, the CDR3 is TGTGCCAGCAGCTTAGAAAGGGGCGATGAGCAGTTCTTC. The rearrangement joins TRBV7-2 to TRBJ2-1; possibly TRBD1 for D (5 bases). CDR1 and CDR2 (germline): SGHTA, FQGNSA. The CDR3 totals 13 residues. V was trimmed by 1 base and J by 8 bases, leaving 9 bases between them.

This clonotype was detected many times. The rearrangement links TRBV5-1 to TRBJ1-1; TRBD1 matches at 8 bases. V gave up 2 bases and J gave up 5 bases; unmatched junction bases: 5. The germline gives CDR1 SGHRS, CDR2 YFSETQ. CDR3 length: 14 amino acids. This CDR3 reads CASSFDRGRTEAFF. CDR3 coding DNA: TGCGCCAGCAGCTTCGACAGGGGTAGGACTGAAGCTTTCTTT.

This clonotype was counted ten times or more. The chain carries TRBV7-2 and TRBJ2-3, with no clear D. Germline V CDR1 and CDR2: SGHTA, FQGNSA. Trimming removed 0 bases at V and 4 bases at J, with 8 bases between. This CDR3 is 14 amino acids long. DNA for the CDR3: TGTGCCAGCAGCTTAGCAGGCCCCGCAGATACGCAGTATTTT. Its protein product is CASSLAGPADTQYF.